The T cell receptor (beta chain) under discussion was sequenced for a study of T cell changes during pregnancy in multiple sclerosis. Assay: immunoSEQ multiplex PCR; the TCRdb copy retains only in-frame clones and omits some. The sample shows approximately 31,000 clones, under 95% of them seen only once. Germline-derived CDR1 and CDR2 are SNHLY and FYNNEI. V lost 3 bases and J lost 1; bases outside the gene matches: 3. CDR3 length: 14 residues. The TCR originated in a female donor with multiple sclerosis, enrolled in a pregnancy study. This sample comprised CD4+ T cells from peripheral blood mononuclear cells, obtained in the second trimester of pregnancy. The chain is built from TRBV2 and TRBJ2-7; 7 bases align to TRBD1. The CDR3 sequence is CASSDRQGSYEQYF. Here the CDR3 DNA reads TGTGCCAGCAGTGATCGACAGGGATCCTACGAGCAGTACTTC.